These T cell receptor beta chains were read from a single sample in a study of cytomegalovirus exposure and HLA in healthy donors. Using immunoSEQ multiplex PCR, the repertoire was profiled, and TCRdb retains in-frame clones only, with some absent. The repertoire holds 100,000 to 120,000 clones, with about 80% as singletons. Sequenced: PBMCs. The receptors originated from a man aged 25-45 years in good health and CMV-seronegative. Each CDR3 is given with its conserved first and last residue. The D gene is left open where the match is weak. Expanded clones get a size class; other rows say once, few or many, or leave the size out.

size	V	D	J	CDR3	DNA
-	TRBV5-1	-	TRBJ1-2	CASRTAGGDGYTF	TGCGCCAGCAGAACAGCGGGAGGAGATGGCTACACCTTC
-	TRBV7-2	TRBD1	TRBJ1-5	CASSLVTGVGQPQHF	TGTGCCAGCAGCTTAGTCACAGGGGTTGGTCAGCCCCAGCATTTT
once	TRBV23-1	-	TRBJ2-7	CARERYEQYF	TGCGCCCGGGAGAGATACGAGCAGTACTTC
-	TRBV7-2	TRBD1	TRBJ2-7	CASSPRQGPYEQYF	TGTGCCAGCAGCCCAAGACAGGGGCCCTACGAGCAGTACTTC
few	TRBV5-1	-	TRBJ1-1	CASSLIGQHTEAFF	TGCGCCAGCAGCCTGATAGGACAGCACACTGAAGCTTTCTTT
-	TRBV28	-	TRBJ2-7	CASSLLGRLYEQYF	TGTGCCAGCAGTTTACTGGGCAGGCTCTACGAGCAGTACTTC
-	TRBV30	TRBD1	TRBJ1-5	CAWSLAGGNQPQHF	TGTGCCTGGAGTCTGGCAGGGGGCAACCAGCCCCAGCATTTT
-	TRBV30	TRBD2	TRBJ2-1	CAWSVAGYKEGDEQFF	TGTGCCTGGAGTGTAGCGGGGTATAAGGAGGGTGATGAGCAGTTCTTC
-	TRBV27	TRBD1	TRBJ2-1	CASRTGGSYNEQFF	TGTGCCAGCCGAACAGGGGGCTCCTACAATGAGCAGTTCTTC
-	TRBV15	TRBD1	TRBJ2-7	CATSLRDRDYEQYF	TGTGCCACCAGCCTCCGGGACAGAGATTACGAGCAGTACTTC
-	TRBV5-1	-	TRBJ1-2	CASSASGTHIPDNF	TGCGCCAGCAGCGCCTCCGGGACACACATCCCCGATAACTTC
few	TRBV4-1	-	TRBJ1-4	CASSQGALTRGLLEEKLFF	TGCGCCAGCAGCCAAGGTGCGCTGACCCGGGGGTTGCTGGAGGAAAAACTGTTTTTT
-	TRBV5-4	TRBD2	TRBJ2-5	CASSFFGGGETQYF	TGTGCCAGCAGTTTTTTCGGGGGAGGGGAGACCCAGTACTTC
-	TRBV18	TRBD1	TRBJ1-2	CASSLGTGANYGYTF	TGTGCCAGCTCACTCGGGACAGGGGCTAACTATGGCTACACCTTC
many	TRBV4-1	-	TRBJ1-2	CASSQTRYGYTF	TGCGCCAGCAGCCAAACTCGGTATGGCTACACCTTC
-	TRBV5-4	-	TRBJ2-7	CASSYYDEQYF	TGTGCCAGCAGCTACTACGACGAGCAGTACTTC
-	TRBV25-1	TRBD1	TRBJ2-7	CASSADRGPYEQYF	TGTGCCAGCAGCGCGGACAGGGGTCCTTACGAGCAGTACTTC
once	TRBV18	-	TRBJ1-2	CASSPAGLAANYGYTF	TGTGCCAGCTCACCGGCGGGCCTCGCAGCAAACTATGGCTACACCTTC
-	TRBV19	TRBD1	TRBJ1-4	CASGTGRKEKLFF	TGTGCCAGTGGGACAGGGAGGAAGGAAAAACTGTTTTTT
-	TRBV2	-	TRBJ1-1	CASSGQGTEAFF	TGTGCCAGCAGTGGGCAGGGGACTGAAGCTTTCTTT
once	TRBV15	TRBD2	TRBJ2-5	CATSRRMTSGQETQYF	TGTGCCACCAGCAGGCGAATGACTAGCGGCCAAGAGACCCAGTACTTC
-	TRBV28	TRBD2	TRBJ2-2	CASSPDLAGEDTGELFF	TGTGCCAGCAGTCCCGATCTAGCGGGAGAGGACACCGGGGAGCTGTTTTTT
-	TRBV4-3	TRBD2	TRBJ2-2	CASSPQATAGGAGELFF	TGCGCCAGCAGCCCCCAAGCGACGGCGGGGGGGGCCGGGGAGCTGTTTTTT
-	TRBV5-1	TRBD1	TRBJ1-2	CASSPDRSYGYTF	TGCGCCAGCAGCCCGGACAGGTCCTATGGCTACACCTTC
once	TRBV7-2	TRBD1	TRBJ2-3	CASSPPRGITDTQYF	TGTGCCAGCAGCCCCCCCAGGGGGATCACAGATACGCAGTATTTT
-	TRBV29-1	TRBD2	TRBJ2-3	CSVGRGTFSTDTQYF	TGCAGCGTTGGGCGGGGGACCTTTAGCACAGATACGCAGTATTTT
few	TRBV29-1	TRBD1	TRBJ1-4	CSVKTGRDEKLFF	TGCAGCGTGAAGACAGGGAGAGATGAAAAACTGTTTTTT
few	TRBV9	-	TRBJ2-2	CASSVSQLTTGELFF	TGTGCCAGCAGCGTAAGTCAACTTACCACCGGGGAGCTGTTTTTT
-	TRBV5-1	-	TRBJ2-1	CASSLERFEQFF	TGCGCCAGCAGCTTGGAGCGTTTTGAGCAGTTCTTC
-	TRBV28	TRBD1	TRBJ2-7	CAGGTGFNEQYF	TGTGCCGGCGGGACAGGGTTCAACGAGCAGTACTTC
-	TRBV11-2	TRBD1	TRBJ2-7	CASSYRGDEQYF	TGTGCCAGCAGCTACAGGGGCGACGAGCAGTACTTC
-	TRBV29-1	-	TRBJ1-4	CSVASQGNEKLFF	TGCAGCGTTGCGAGTCAGGGTAATGAAAAACTGTTTTTT
few	TRBV7-9	TRBD1	TRBJ2-7	CASSRTGVPQKDEQYF	TGTGCCAGCAGCCGAACAGGGGTCCCCCAAAAGGACGAGCAGTACTTC
-	TRBV5-1	TRBD1	TRBJ2-7	CASSSLDRVGEQYF	TGCGCCAGCAGCTCATTGGACAGGGTAGGCGAGCAGTACTTC
once	TRBV7-6	TRBD2	TRBJ2-3	CASSFSSGGDTQYF	TGTGCCAGCAGCTTCTCCTCGGGAGGAGATACGCAGTATTTT
-	TRBV28	-	TRBJ1-2	CASRDIGYGYTF	TGTGCCAGCCGGGACATTGGCTATGGCTACACCTTC
few	TRBV6-1	-	TRBJ2-7	CATQLAHRAYEQYF	TGTGCCACTCAATTAGCCCATCGGGCCTACGAGCAGTACTTC
-	TRBV29-1	TRBD1	TRBJ2-4	CSVRGTGGSLKLAKNIQYF	TGCAGCGTTAGAGGGACAGGGGGCTCTTTGAAACTAGCCAAAAACATTCAGTACTTC
-	TRBV9	-	TRBJ2-3	CASSVEGQDTDTQYF	TGTGCCAGCAGCGTAGAGGGGCAGGACACAGATACGCAGTATTTT
-	TRBV7-2	TRBD1	TRBJ2-1	CASTPGQGVFNEQFF	TGTGCCAGCACCCCGGGACAGGGGGTATTCAATGAGCAGTTCTTC
once	TRBV5-1	TRBD2	TRBJ2-1	CASSHGLAVQPLGFF	TGCGCCAGCAGCCACGGACTAGCGGTTCAACCCTTGGGGTTCTTC
few	TRBV30	-	TRBJ1-1	CAWSVQVGRSTEAFF	TGTGCCTGGAGTGTACAGGTCGGTCGTTCCACTGAAGCTTTCTTT
few	TRBV10-3	-	TRBJ1-1	CAIKSTESIPEAFF	TGTGCCATCAAGTCGACTGAATCTATCCCTGAAGCTTTCTTT
once	TRBV19	-	TRBJ1-5	CAKSAAHRTRGRNQPQHF	TGTGCCAAGAGCGCTGCTCATAGGACTAGGGGAAGAAATCAGCCCCAGCATTTT
-	TRBV7-3	-	TRBJ2-3	CASSPGGGTDTQYF	TGTGCCAGCAGTCCGGGTGGAGGCACAGATACGCAGTATTTT
-	TRBV4-3	TRBD1	TRBJ2-7	CASSQNRGSYEQYF	TGCGCCAGCAGCCAAAACAGGGGCTCCTACGAGCAGTACTTC
-	TRBV4-3	TRBD1	TRBJ1-2	CASSQQAVGPGGPYGYTF	TGCGCCAGCAGCCAACAGGCCGTTGGACCAGGGGGCCCCTATGGCTACACCTTC
-	TRBV5-4	-	TRBJ2-7	CASSSRGYEQYF	TGTGCCAGCAGCTCCAGGGGTTACGAGCAGTACTTC